This TCR beta chain was found in a study of blood T cells in healthy people across ages. At the level of the study: Per two T cells, about one barcoded beta molecule was captured through template switching.

Next came a second PCR, run for about 7 to 12 cycles, which used a sample-barcoded 5' primer along with a J-beta primer mix. Using its own MiXCR run on the 5' RACE reads, TCRdb lists one record per CDR3 protein. The sample holds some 1.8 million distinct CDR3 sequences, about 39% seen once. Concerning this clonotype: Its antigen is currently unknown.

Every donor contributed about 10 milliliters of peripheral blood by blood draw. J gave up 11 bases and V 1 base, and 11 bases lay outside the gene matches. CDR1 is LGHDT, CDR2 YNNKEL, per germline (reference sequence). The CDR3 runs to 15 residues. Study conclusions and caveats: TCR beta diversity, measured per million T cells, fell in a roughly linear way with age.

The receptor comes from a human donor in good health. Sequenced sample: blood. The chain joins TRBV3-1 to TRBJ2-5; TRBD2 matches 9 bases. DNA for the CDR3: TGTGCCAGCAGCCAAGCCGGGACTAGCCTGAGAGAGCAGTACTTC. This encodes CASSQAGTSLREQYF.